These 31 T cell receptor beta chains were sequenced from one sample in a study of read filtering for tumor transcriptome and immune sequencing. The library was built from about 370 ng RNA with molecular barcoded adaptors for alpha/delta and beta/gamma chains. From the reads, TCRdb called clonotypes with MiXCR, one entry per CDR3 protein. This table has approximately 58,000 distinct CDR3 sequences, 20% appearing once. The specimen was a population of CD138-negative cells sorted from bone marrow. These receptors came from a donor aged 40 or over with multiple myeloma.

This clonotype was picked up many times. The V and J genes are TRBV5-8 and TRBJ1-5, with 8 positions matching TRBD1. The J segment lost 2 bases and the V segment lost 4 bases, leaving 8 bases of the junction unmatched. The V gene's germline CDR1 is SGHTS and CDR2 YDEGEE. This CDR3 is 16 amino acids long. DNA of the CDR3: TGTGCCAGCAGCGCCGGACAGGGCGGGCGCAATCAGCCCCAGCATTTT. As protein: CASSAGQGGRNQPQHF.

This clonotype showed up many times. The CDR3 here is CSVVTTRQIKQQFF. The CDR3 region has the DNA TGCAGCGTTGTAACGACCCGCCAGATCAAACAACAGTTCTTC. The V and J genes are TRBV29-1 and TRBJ2-1; D is undetermined. This CDR3 spans 14 amino acids. Trimming shortened V by 4 bases and J by 13 bases, and 23 bases separated the two germline ends. Looked up from germline, CDR1 is SQVTM and CDR2 is ANQGSEA.

This clonotype appeared many times. V gene TRBV10-2 combines with J gene TRBJ2-7; 9 nucleotides match TRBD1. Germline V gene sequence: CDR1 WSHSY, CDR2 SAAADI. This CDR3 spans 16 amino acids. V was clipped by 3 bases and J by 7 bases; unmatched bases: 13. CDR3 loop: CASSERGTGPYIEQYF. CDR3 coding DNA: TGCGCCAGCAGTGAACGTGGGACAGGGCCGTATATTGAGCAGTACTTC.

Worth noting for this clonotype: This may be a read error: a much more frequent sequence differs by one nucleotide. The conserved final phenylalanine or tryptophan is absent from the CDR3, which likely points to a read error. Here the CDR3 DNA reads TGTGCCAGTAGTGATACGGTGAATCAGCCCCAGCATGTT. The encoded protein is CASSDTVNQPQHV. The chain has TRBV19 and TRBJ1-5; D not certain. The CDR3 is 13 amino acids. CDR1 and CDR2 from the germline V gene are LNHDA and SQIVND (reference sequence). V was cut by 5 bases and J by 4 bases, with 9 bases left in between.

This clonotype was seen at least ten times. V is TRBV18 and J is TRBJ2-7; D may be TRBD1 (6 bases). This CDR3 comprises 15 residues. The V and J ends lost 2 bases and 6 bases respectively, with 17 bases between them. CDR1 KGHSH and CDR2 LQKENI come from the germline V gene. The DNA for the CDR3 is TGTGCCAGCTCACCAGCCGGAACAGGGCACGGCGAGCAGTACTTC. Residues: CASSPAGTGHGEQYF.

V and J are TRBV27 and TRBJ1-1, with D tentatively TRBD1 (5 bases). V lost 2 bases to trimming and J lost 0 bases, with 13 bases between them. The CDR3 has 16 residues. Germline assignment: CDR1 MNHEY and CDR2 SMNVEV (reference sequence). The CDR3 sequence is CASSLGQGELNTEAFF. The CDR3 DNA sequence: TGTGCCAGCAGTTTAGGGCAGGGAGAGTTGAACACTGAAGCTTTCTTT.

This clonotype showed up many times. The chain joins TRBV20-1 to TRBJ2-7; D may be TRBD1 (5 bases). Germline loops: CDR1 DFQATT, CDR2 SNEGSKA (reference sequence). The CDR3 sequence is 14 residues long. V was cut by 5 bases and J by 3 bases, with 17 bases left in between. The DNA for the CDR3 is TGCAGTGCTGTGAATGGGGCGCAAGACTACGAGCAGTACTTC. It is translated as CSAVNGAQDYEQYF.

The chain couples TRBV19 to TRBJ1-3; 8 nucleotides align to TRBD1. With V trimmed by 9 bases and J by 4 bases, 8 bases remained unmatched. Germline V gene sequence: CDR1 LNHDA, CDR2 SQIVND (reference sequence). CDR3 length equals 14 residues. The CDR3 loop is CASRGQEAGNTIYF. CDR3 bases: TGTGCCAGCCGGGGACAGGAGGCCGGAAACACCATATATTTT.

Concerning this clonotype itself: One end of the junction varies from germline; a read error may be responsible. The gene calls are TRBV2 and TRBJ1-1; TRBD1 is a possible D gene (6 bases). CDR1 SNHLY and CDR2 FYNNEI come from the germline V gene. The CDR3 totals 14 residues. The DNA for the CDR3 is TGTGCCAGCAATGAACAGGGACGAGAAACTGAAGCTTTCTTT. Translation gives CASNEQGRETEAFF.

This clonotype was counted many times. The chain recombines TRBV20-1 with TRBJ1-1; D is undetermined. V was shortened by 8 bases and J by 1 base, with 8 bases between the two germline ends. This CDR3 contains 11 residues. Germline V gene sequence: CDR1 DFQATT, CDR2 SNEGSKA (reference sequence). CDR3 DNA: TGCAGTCTAGTGGAGAACACTGAAGCTTTCTTT. Translation: CSLVENTEAFF.

In the case of this clonotype: Being one base from a much bigger clone, this may be a read error. V is TRBV5-5 and J is TRBJ2-5; D possibly matches TRBD1 or TRBD2 (5 bases each). CDR1 is SGHKS and CDR2 is YYEKEE in the germline V gene (reference sequence). The CDR3 is made up of 15 amino acids. The CDR3 sequence is CASSYSPGPAESQYF. CDR3 nucleotides: TGTGCCAGCAGCTACTCCCCGGGGCCGGCAGAGTCCCAGTACTTC.

Remarks on this clonotype: A read error may explain this, as a much larger clone is one base away. The chain has TRBV20-1 and TRBJ2-5; maybe TRBD1 (5 bases). CDR1 is DFQATT, CDR2 SNEGSKA, per germline (reference sequence). This CDR3 is built from 15 residues. The V gene lost 0 bases and the J gene lost 1 base, with 12 bases spanning the gap. CDR3 in amino acids: CSARDFKTAQETQYF. The CDR3 region has the DNA TGCAGTGCTAGAGATTTCAAGACAGCCCAAGAGACCCAGTACTTC.

This clonotype was counted at least ten times. V is TRBV7-9 and J is TRBJ1-1; the D gene is possibly TRBD1 (5 bases). V was clipped by 1 base and J by 3 bases, with 9 bases between them. CDR1 is SEHNR and CDR2 is FQNEAQ in the germline V gene (reference sequence). This CDR3 has 14 amino acids. CDR3 sequence reads: CASSLVRGDTEAFF. CDR3 bases: TGTGCCAGCAGCTTAGTTCGGGGGGACACTGAAGCTTTCTTT.

As regards this clonotype: One base away lies a much larger clone, so this may be a sequencing read error. CDR3 sequence: CSARGQGEYEQYF. Here the CDR3 DNA reads TGCAGTGCTCGAGGACAGGGAGAGTACGAGCAGTACTTC. The chain has TRBV20-1 and TRBJ2-7; TRBD1 agrees at 8 bases. CDR1 is DFQATT and CDR2 is SNEGSKA in the germline V gene (reference sequence). The V segment lost 5 bases and the J segment 4 bases; nucleotides outside the gene matches: 7. The CDR3 runs to 13 residues.

A note on this clonotype: A far larger clone is only one base removed, so a read error is likely. J is TRBJ2-1 and V is TRBV7-9; D unresolved. Germline V gives CDR1 SEHNR, CDR2 FQNEAQ (reference sequence). CDR3 length: 16 amino acids. DNA of the CDR3: TGTGCCTGCAGCTTAGAAGACGGACGATCCTACAATGAGCAGTTCTTC. This sequence encodes CACSLEDGRSYNEQFF.

The V gene is TRBV18, the J gene TRBJ1-1, with D tentatively TRBD1 (5 bases). Germline loops: CDR1 KGHSH, CDR2 LQKENI. V was pared by 0 bases and J by 5 bases, with 13 bases between. This CDR3 spans 15 amino acids. The CDR3 DNA reads TGTGCCAGCTCACCACCCGGCAGGGAAGGAACTGAAGCTTTCTTT. It translates to CASSPPGREGTEAFF.

The J gene is TRBJ1-1, the V gene TRBV6-6; 10 bases map to TRBD1. V dropped 6 bases and J dropped 1; count of bases not matched to a gene: 2. Per the germline V gene, CDR1 is MNHNY and CDR2 is SVGAGI (reference sequence). The CDR3 extends over 14 amino acids. DNA of the CDR3: TGTGCCAGCAGGGACAGGGGGGGGAACACTGAAGCTTTCTTT. Protein product: CASRDRGGNTEAFF.

This clonotype has just a few counts. V and J are TRBV5-5 and TRBJ1-5; D ambiguous. CDR1 is SGHKS, CDR2 YYEKEE, per germline (reference sequence). This CDR3 has 15 residues. Between the trimmed V and J ends, which lost 4 bases and 2 bases, there was a span of 13 bases. CDR3 sequence reads: CASSQTGVGNQPQHF. CDR3 nucleotides: TGTGCCAGCAGCCAGACCGGGGTGGGCAATCAGCCCCAGCATTTT.

This clonotype appeared many times. The rearrangement joins TRBV20-1 to TRBJ1-5; TRBD1 matches at 9 bases. V shed 4 bases, J shed 6 bases, and the junction held 4 bases outside the gene matches. The CDR3 contains 13 residues. CDR1 DFQATT and CDR2 SNEGSKA come from the germline V gene (reference sequence). CDR3 bases: TGCAGTGCTAACCGGGACAGGGTTCAGCCCCAGCATTTT. Translated, it gives CSANRDRVQPQHF.

This clonotype was picked up many times. This chain links TRBV28 with TRBJ2-4, with D possibly TRBD1 on 6 matching bases. Trimming took off 4 bases at V and 6 bases at J, with 22 bases between the two ends. The CDR3 contains 17 residues. Germline assignment: CDR1 MDHEN and CDR2 SYDVKM. This CDR3 is CASSSQFVTGAPNIQYF. The CDR3 nucleotides read TGTGCCAGCAGTTCTCAGTTTGTGACAGGTGCACCAAACATTCAGTACTTC.

The CDR3 spells CACNLGQSGGPQETQYF. The CDR3 nucleotides read TGTGCCTGCAACTTAGGGCAGTCGGGGGGGCCCCAAGAGACCCAGTACTTC. The J gene is TRBJ2-5, the V gene TRBV7-2; 8 bases align to TRBD2. This CDR3 comprises 17 residues. The V segment lost 11 bases and the J segment 1 base; nucleotides outside the gene matches: 18. Germline V gene lookup returns CDR1 SGHTA and CDR2 FQGNSA.

This clonotype came up many times. The genes are TRBV7-2 and TRBJ2-7; TRBD1 might be the D (5 bases). Germline CDR1 SGHTA, CDR2 FQGNSA. V dropped 5 bases and J dropped 3 bases, with 14 bases sitting between them. The CDR3 covers 14 residues. For the CDR3, the DNA is TGTGCCAGCAGCCCACAGACAGTAGGCTACGAGCAGTACTTC. As protein: CASSPQTVGYEQYF. Based on the CDR3 plus reference TRBV7-2 and TRBJ2-7, the full variable domain is GAGVSQSPSNKVTEKGKDVELRCDPISGHTALYWYRQSLGQGLEFLIYFQGNSAPDKSGLPSDRFSAERTGGSVSTLTIQRTQQEDSAVYLCASSPQTVGYEQYFGPGTRLTVT.

This clonotype was detected many times. The V gene is TRBV28, the J gene TRBJ2-4; D not certain. The V end was cut by 7 bases, the J end by 1 base, with 11 bases between. The germline V gene encodes CDR1 MDHEN and CDR2 SYDVKM. This CDR3 spans 14 amino acids. The CDR3 is CASTGWQAKNIQYF. The CDR3 DNA reads TGTGCCAGCACCGGGTGGCAGGCCAAAAACATTCAGTACTTC.

This rearrangement joins TRBV10-3 to TRBJ1-1, with 7 bases fitting TRBD1. CDR3 length: 11 residues. Germline lookup yields CDR1 ENHRY and CDR2 SYGVKD. Trimming at V came to 10 bases and at J to 4 bases, leaving 3 bases not matched to a gene. CDR3: CATQGGTEAFF. CDR3 DNA: TGTGCCACTCAGGGGGGCACTGAAGCTTTCTTT.

Ten or more counts support this clonotype. V usage is TRBV7-9 and J usage is TRBJ2-1; 9 positions match TRBD2. There are 16 residues in the CDR3. V lost 3 bases and J lost 6; bases outside the gene matches: 9. Per germline, CDR1 SEHNR and CDR2 FQNEAQ (reference sequence). The CDR3 coding sequence is TGTGCCAGCAGCTTCTTTGGGCGGGAGGGCCGCAATGAGCAGTTCTTC. The encoded protein is CASSFFGREGRNEQFF. The full variable domain, completed using reference TRBV7-9 and TRBJ2-1, is DTGVSQNPRHKITKRGQNVTFRCDPISEHNRLYWYRQTLGQGPEFLTYFQNEAQLEKSRLLSDRFSAERPKGSFSTLEIQRTEQGDSAMYLCASSFFGREGRNEQFFGPGTRLTVL.

V gene TRBV2 combines with J gene TRBJ1-2; 7 bases align to TRBD1. The CDR3 has 15 amino acids. V lost 2 bases and J lost 4; bases outside the gene matches: 7. Germline V lookup: CDR1 SNHLY, CDR2 FYNNEI. CDR3 residues: CASSELQGRSYGYTF. CDR3 nucleotide sequence: TGTGCCAGCAGTGAACTACAGGGGAGGTCCTATGGCTACACCTTC. Supplemented by reference TRBV2 and TRBJ1-2, the full variable domain reads EPEVTQTPSHQVTQMGQEVILRCVPISNHLYFYWYRQILGQKVEFLVSFYNNEISEKSEIFDDQFSVERPDGSNFTLKIRSTKLEDSAMYFCASSELQGRSYGYTFGSGTRLTVV.

At least ten counts were recorded for this clonotype. The junction and the germline gene differ at one end; a read error may be behind it. The chain recombines TRBV4-1 with TRBJ2-1; 8 nucleotides line up with TRBD2. This CDR3 is built from 16 residues. Germline loops: CDR1 MGHRA, CDR2 YSYEKL. CDR3 protein: CASSQDPGGSYNEQFF. CDR3 nucleotides: TGTGCCAGCAGCCAAGACCCGGGAGGGTCCTACAATGAGCAGTTCTTC.

This chain uses TRBV28 with TRBJ2-7; 8 positions match TRBD2. Germline V gene lookup returns CDR1 MDHEN and CDR2 SYDVKM. V trimming: 3 bases; J trimming: 6 bases; junction bases outside the gene matches: 4. The CDR3 spans 13 residues. The chain's CDR3 is CASSLRGALEQYF. The CDR3 nucleotides are TGTGCCAGCAGTTTGCGGGGGGCACTCGAGCAGTACTTC.

Concerning this clonotype itself: With a much larger clone just one base away, this may be a read error. Because the CDR3 is missing its conserved closing phenylalanine or tryptophan, this is likely a read error. The rearrangement links TRBV28 to TRBJ1-2; 9 nucleotides align to TRBD1. Per the germline V gene, CDR1 is MDHEN and CDR2 is SYDVKM. The CDR3 has 13 residues. V was pared by 8 bases and J by 3 bases, with 4 bases of the junction left unmatched. CDR3 in amino acids: CASHTGGHYGYTS. The CDR3 DNA reads TGTGCCAGCCACACAGGGGGCCACTATGGCTACACCTCC.

This clonotype was detected many times. The rearrangement links TRBV20-1 to TRBJ2-1; no firm D call. V lost 6 bases and J 1 base, leaving 22 bases between the germline ends. There are 17 residues in the CDR3. Per the germline V gene, CDR1 is DFQATT and CDR2 is SNEGSKA (reference sequence). The CDR3 protein is CSANPPGRLRSYNEQFF. DNA for the CDR3: TGCAGTGCCAATCCCCCCGGGCGACTCAGGTCCTACAATGAGCAGTTCTTC.

This clonotype was counted many times. The genes are TRBV7-9 and TRBJ2-2, with 11 bases matching TRBD2. The ends lost 1 base at V and 6 bases at J; junction bases unmatched: 4. Germline V CDR1 and CDR2: SEHNR, FQNEAQ (reference sequence). This CDR3 is built from 16 residues. In DNA form, the CDR3 reads TGTGCCAGCAGCTTAGTGCTAGCGGGAGGACCCGGGGAGCTGTTTTTT. It specifies CASSLVLAGGPGELFF.